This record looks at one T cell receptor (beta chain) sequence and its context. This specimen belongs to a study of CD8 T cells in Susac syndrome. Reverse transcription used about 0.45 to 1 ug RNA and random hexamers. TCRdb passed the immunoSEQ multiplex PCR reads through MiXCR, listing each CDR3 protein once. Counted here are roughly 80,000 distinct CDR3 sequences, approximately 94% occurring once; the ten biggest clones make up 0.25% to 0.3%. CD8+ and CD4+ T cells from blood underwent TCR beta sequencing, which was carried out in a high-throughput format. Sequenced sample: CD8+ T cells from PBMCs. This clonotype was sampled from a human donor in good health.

CDR3 nucleotides: TGTGCCAGCAGTTTTGGACAGGGGGAGCTACGCAATCAGCCCCAGCATTTT. This codes for CASSFGQGELRNQPQHF. V usage is TRBV12-3 or TRBV12-4 and J usage is TRBJ1-5; 10 bases match TRBD1. This CDR3 spans 17 amino acids. Unmatched junction bases numbered 7, after V lost 3 bases and J lost 2 bases.